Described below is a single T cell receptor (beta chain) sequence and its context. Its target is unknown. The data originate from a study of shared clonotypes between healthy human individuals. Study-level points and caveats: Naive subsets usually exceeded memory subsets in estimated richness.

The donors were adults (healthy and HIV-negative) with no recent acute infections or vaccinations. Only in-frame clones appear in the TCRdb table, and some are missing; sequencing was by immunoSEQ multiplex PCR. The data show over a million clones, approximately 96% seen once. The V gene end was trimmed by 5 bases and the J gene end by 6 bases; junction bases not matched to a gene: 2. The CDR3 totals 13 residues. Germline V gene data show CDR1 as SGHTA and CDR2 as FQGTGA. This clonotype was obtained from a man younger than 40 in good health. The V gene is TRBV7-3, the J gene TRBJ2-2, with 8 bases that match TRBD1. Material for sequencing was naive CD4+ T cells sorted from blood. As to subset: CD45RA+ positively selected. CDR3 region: CASSATGAGELFF. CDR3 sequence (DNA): TGTGCCAGCAGCGCGACAGGGGCCGGGGAGCTGTTTTTT.